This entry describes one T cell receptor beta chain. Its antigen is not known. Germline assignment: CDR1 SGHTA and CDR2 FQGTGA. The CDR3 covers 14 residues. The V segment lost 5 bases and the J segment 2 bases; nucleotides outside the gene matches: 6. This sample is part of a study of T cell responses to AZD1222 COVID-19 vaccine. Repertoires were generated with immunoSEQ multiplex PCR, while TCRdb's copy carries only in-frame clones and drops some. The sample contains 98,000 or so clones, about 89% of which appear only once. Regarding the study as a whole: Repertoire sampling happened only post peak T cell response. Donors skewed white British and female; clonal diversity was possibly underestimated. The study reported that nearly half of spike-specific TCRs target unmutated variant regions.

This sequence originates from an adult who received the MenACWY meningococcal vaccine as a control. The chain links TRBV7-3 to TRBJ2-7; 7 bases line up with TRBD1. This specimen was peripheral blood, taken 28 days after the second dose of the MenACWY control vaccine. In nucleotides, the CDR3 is TGTGCCAGCAGCCCGACAGGGAGTGCCTACGAGCAGTACTTC. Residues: CASSPTGSAYEQYF.